This passage covers 6 T cell receptor beta chains from one sample sequenced in a study of shared clonotypes between healthy human individuals. Measured with immunoSEQ multiplex PCR; TCRdb has only the in-frame clones, and not every one. The sample contains more than 500,000 clones, about 95% of which appear only once. CD45RO-negative cells were positively selected for CCR7, leaving out terminally differentiated effector memory CD45RA+ cells. The source material was naive CD8+ T cells sorted from blood. The receptors stem from a woman in her 30s in good health.

This rearrangement joins TRBV5-4 to TRBJ2-5; 8 bases fit TRBD2. J lost 2 bases, V lost 5 bases, and 5 bases had no gene match. CDR3 size: 14 residues. CDR1 is SGHNT, CDR2 YYREEE, per germline (reference sequence). The CDR3 bases are TGTGCCAGCAGTACGAGCGGGGGTCAAGAGACCCAGTACTTC. As protein: CASSTSGGQETQYF. Based on the CDR3 plus reference TRBV5-4 and TRBJ2-5, the full variable domain is ETGVTQSPTHLIKTRGQQVTLRCSSQSGHNTVSWYQQALGQGPQFIFQYYREEENGRGNFPPRFSGLQFPNYSSELNVNALELDDSALYLCASSTSGGQETQYFGPGTRLLVL.

The V gene is TRBV5-1, the J gene TRBJ2-7; D may be TRBD1 or TRBD2 (5 bases each). The CDR3 has 14 residues. CDR1 is SGHRS, CDR2 YFSETQ, per germline. V was pared by 4 bases and J by 0 bases, with 11 bases between. CDR3 DNA sequence: TGCGCCAGCAGCCCGAGGGGTGGCTCCTACGAGCAGTACTTC. This encodes CASSPRGGSYEQYF.

Remarks on this clone: The same CDR3 also results from other DNA sequences found in this sample. V usage is TRBV9 and J usage is TRBJ1-1; no clear D. The V end was cut by 2 bases, the J end by 0 bases, with 8 bases between. Germline loops: CDR1 SGDLS, CDR2 YYNGEE. The CDR3 loop spans 14 amino acids. The CDR3 loop reads CASSVGSMNTEAFF. The CDR3, as DNA: TGTGCCAGCAGCGTCGGCAGCATGAACACTGAAGCTTTCTTT.

This chain links TRBV9 with TRBJ2-7; the match to TRBD1 covers 7 bases. Germline V gene sequence: CDR1 SGDLS, CDR2 YYNGEE. V lost 3 bases to trimming and J lost 3 bases; unmatched junction nucleotides: 6. This CDR3 region has 14 residues. CDR3 sequence reads: CASSATGVGYEQYF. CDR3 nucleotides: TGTGCCAGCAGCGCCACAGGGGTTGGCTACGAGCAGTACTTC.

The rearrangement links TRBV5-1 to TRBJ1-1; TRBD1 aligns across 10 bases. Germline CDR1 and CDR2: SGHRS and YFSETQ. V shed 0 bases and J 6 bases; nucleotides not matched to a gene: 5. This CDR3 comprises 15 residues. The CDR3 loop is CASSLGDRGLAEAFF. Written as DNA, the CDR3 is TGCGCCAGCAGCTTGGGTGACAGGGGGCTGGCTGAAGCTTTCTTT.

The V gene is TRBV7-9, the J gene TRBJ2-7; no reliable D call. This CDR3 region has 12 residues. Trimming stripped 5 bases from V and 3 bases from J, with 8 bases between. Germline CDR1 and CDR2: SEHNR and FQNEAQ (reference sequence). The CDR3 spells CASSAAYYEQYF. CDR3 DNA sequence: TGTGCCAGCAGCGCCGCCTACTACGAGCAGTACTTC. Filled out from reference TRBV7-9 and TRBJ2-7, the complete variable domain reads DTGVSQNPRHKITKRGQNVTFRCDPISEHNRLYWYRQTLGQGPEFLTYFQNEAQLEKSRLLSDRFSAERPKGSFSTLEIQRTEQGDSAMYLCASSAAYYEQYFGPGTRLTVT.